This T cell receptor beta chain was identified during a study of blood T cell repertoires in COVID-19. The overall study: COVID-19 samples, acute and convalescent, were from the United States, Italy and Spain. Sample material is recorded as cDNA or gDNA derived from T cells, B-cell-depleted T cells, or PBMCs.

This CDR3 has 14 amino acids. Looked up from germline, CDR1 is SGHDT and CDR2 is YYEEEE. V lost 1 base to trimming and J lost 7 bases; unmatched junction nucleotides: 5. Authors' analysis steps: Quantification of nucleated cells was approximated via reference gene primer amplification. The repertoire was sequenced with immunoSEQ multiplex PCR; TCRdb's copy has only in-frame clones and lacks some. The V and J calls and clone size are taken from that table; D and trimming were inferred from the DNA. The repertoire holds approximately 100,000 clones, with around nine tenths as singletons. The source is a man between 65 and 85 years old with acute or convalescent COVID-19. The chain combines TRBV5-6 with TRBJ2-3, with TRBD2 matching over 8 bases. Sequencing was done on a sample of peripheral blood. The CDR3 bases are TGTGCCAGCAGCTTGCCCAGCGGGAGTCATACGCAGTATTTT. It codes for CASSLPSGSHTQYF.